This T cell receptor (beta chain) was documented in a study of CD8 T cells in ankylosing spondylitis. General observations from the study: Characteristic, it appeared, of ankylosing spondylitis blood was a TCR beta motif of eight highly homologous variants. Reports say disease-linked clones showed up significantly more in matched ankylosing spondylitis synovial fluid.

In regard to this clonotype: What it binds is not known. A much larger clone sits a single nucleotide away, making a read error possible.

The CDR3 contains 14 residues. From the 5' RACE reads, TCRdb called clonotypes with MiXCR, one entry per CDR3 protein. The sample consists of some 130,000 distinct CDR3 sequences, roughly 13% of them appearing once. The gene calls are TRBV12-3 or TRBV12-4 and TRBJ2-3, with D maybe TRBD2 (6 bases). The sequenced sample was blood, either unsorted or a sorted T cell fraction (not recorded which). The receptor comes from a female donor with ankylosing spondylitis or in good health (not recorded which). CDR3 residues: CASTLEGPTDTQCF. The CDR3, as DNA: TGTGCCAGCACCCTGGAGGGCCCCACAGATACGCAGTGTTTT.